These T cell receptor beta chains were read from a single sample in a study of blood T cells in healthy people across ages. TCRdb re-analysed the 5' RACE reads in MiXCR, keeping a single row per CDR3 protein. The sample consists of some 1,000,000 distinct CDR3 sequences, around 25% of them appearing once. These same data were also listed under a study on T cells of mothers and their children.

The material sequenced was blood. The receptors were gathered from a girl between 2 and 10 years old in good health. The CDR3 runs from the conserved cysteine through the conserved F or W. Each record gives: clone size, V gene, D gene, J gene, CDR3 DNA, CDR3 protein. D genes are given only for firm matches. Expanded clones get a size class; other rows say once, few or many, or leave the size out.

abundance: -; v_gene: TRBV7-9; d_gene: TRBD2; j_gene: TRBJ2-3; CDR3nt: TGTGCCAGCAGCTTGTCGACTAGCGGTTACACAGATACGCAGTATTTT; CDR3aa: CASSLSTSGYTDTQYF
abundance: few; v_gene: TRBV20-1; d_gene: TRBD2; j_gene: TRBJ2-2; CDR3nt: TGCAGTGCTAGAGATCCTACTAGCGGGACCACCGGGGAGCTGTTTTTT; CDR3aa: CSARDPTSGTTGELFF
abundance: few; v_gene: TRBV4-2; d_gene: TRBD1; j_gene: TRBJ1-2; CDR3nt: TGTGCCAGCAGCCAAGGTGGACAGGAGGGCTACACCTTC; CDR3aa: CASSQGGQEGYTF
abundance: few; v_gene: TRBV7-8; d_gene: -; j_gene: TRBJ2-3; CDR3nt: TGTGCCAGCAGCGCGACACAGGATTGGACAGATACGCAGTATTTT; CDR3aa: CASSATQDWTDTQYF
abundance: few; v_gene: TRBV7-9; d_gene: -; j_gene: TRBJ2-7; CDR3nt: TGTGCCAGCAGCCCCTCCCTCGAGCAGTACTTC; CDR3aa: CASSPSLEQYF
abundance: -; v_gene: TRBV20-1; d_gene: -; j_gene: TRBJ2-3; CDR3nt: TGCAGTGCTGCCCTCAACCTAGCAGATACGCAGTATTTT; CDR3aa: CSAALNLADTQYF
abundance: -; v_gene: TRBV18; d_gene: TRBD2; j_gene: TRBJ2-7; CDR3nt: TGTGCCAGCTCCCCTTTGGATGGGACTAAACACGAGCAGTACTTC; CDR3aa: CASSPLDGTKHEQYF
abundance: few; v_gene: TRBV28; d_gene: -; j_gene: TRBJ1-2; CDR3nt: TGTGCCAGCAGATTGAGGGAGGGCTGGAATGGCTACACCTTC; CDR3aa: CASRLREGWNGYTF
abundance: -; v_gene: TRBV20-1; d_gene: -; j_gene: TRBJ1-2; CDR3nt: TGCAGTGCTAGGGAGGACGGTGTCTATGGCTACACCTTC; CDR3aa: CSAREDGVYGYTF
abundance: -; v_gene: TRBV29-1; d_gene: TRBD1; j_gene: TRBJ2-7; CDR3nt: TGCAGCGTTGAACGGGACAGGGAAGAGCAGTACTTC; CDR3aa: CSVERDREEQYF
abundance: -; v_gene: TRBV10-3; d_gene: -; j_gene: TRBJ2-5; CDR3nt: TGTGCCATCAGAGCACCATCGGAGGCCCAGTACTTC; CDR3aa: CAIRAPSEAQYF
abundance: -; v_gene: TRBV15; d_gene: -; j_gene: TRBJ1-1; CDR3nt: TGTGCCACCAGCAGAGAGAGGGAACGGGGAGCTTTCTTT; CDR3aa: CATSRERERGAFF
abundance: -; v_gene: TRBV7-8; d_gene: TRBD1; j_gene: TRBJ1-3; CDR3nt: TGTGCCAGCAGCTTATCTCCAGGGGGCATGGTGGACACCATATATTTT; CDR3aa: CASSLSPGGMVDTIYF
abundance: -; v_gene: TRBV3-1; d_gene: -; j_gene: TRBJ2-3; CDR3nt: TGTGCCAGCAGCCGGAAGTTGGGTTTCGGCACAGATACGCAGTATTTT; CDR3aa: CASSRKLGFGTDTQYF
abundance: -; v_gene: TRBV4-1; d_gene: -; j_gene: TRBJ2-1; CDR3nt: TGCGCCAGCAGTCCTTCTGGGGGAGTGGGCTCCAATGAGCAGTTCTTC; CDR3aa: CASSPSGGVGSNEQFF
abundance: -; v_gene: TRBV15; d_gene: TRBD1; j_gene: TRBJ1-6; CDR3nt: TGTGCCACCAGGGTCACTCGGGACAGCAATTCACCCCTCCACTTT; CDR3aa: CATRVTRDSNSPLHF
abundance: few; v_gene: TRBV7-3; d_gene: TRBD2; j_gene: TRBJ2-1; CDR3nt: TGTGCCAGCAGCTTAGGGACTACCGCACGGGATGAGCAGTTCTTC; CDR3aa: CASSLGTTARDEQFF
abundance: -; v_gene: TRBV20-1; d_gene: -; j_gene: TRBJ2-3; CDR3nt: TGCAGTGCCAGGGGGGATCCCACAGATACGCAGTATTTT; CDR3aa: CSARGDPTDTQYF
abundance: -; v_gene: TRBV4-3; d_gene: -; j_gene: TRBJ2-1; CDR3nt: TGCGCCAGCAGCCCAATAATAGGAAACGGACTTTTCAATGAGCAGTTCTTC; CDR3aa: CASSPIIGNGLFNEQFF
abundance: -; v_gene: TRBV4-1; d_gene: -; j_gene: TRBJ2-5; CDR3nt: TGCGCCAGCAGCCAAGGGACACCCCAAGAGACCCAGTACTTC; CDR3aa: CASSQGTPQETQYF
abundance: -; v_gene: TRBV6-6; d_gene: -; j_gene: TRBJ2-5; CDR3nt: TGTGCCAGCAGCCCAAGCCAGAGGGAGACCCAGTACTTC; CDR3aa: CASSPSQRETQYF
abundance: many; v_gene: TRBV7-9; d_gene: TRBD2; j_gene: TRBJ2-5; CDR3nt: TGTGCCAGCAGCCCCCTCGTCCTAGCGGGCAAAGAGACCCAGTACTTC; CDR3aa: CASSPLVLAGKETQYF
abundance: -; v_gene: TRBV7-7; d_gene: -; j_gene: TRBJ1-4; CDR3nt: TGTGCTAGCAGCTTAGCGGAGGGGCGGGACCTGTTTTTT; CDR3aa: CASSLAEGRDLFF
abundance: -; v_gene: TRBV11-3; d_gene: TRBD2; j_gene: TRBJ2-2; CDR3nt: TGTGCCAGCAGCGGGGGGGTGGCCGGGGAGCTGTTTTTT; CDR3aa: CASSGGVAGELFF
abundance: -; v_gene: TRBV6-2/TRBV6-3; d_gene: -; j_gene: TRBJ2-5; CDR3nt: TGTGCCAGCAGTTTAGATGAGACCGTCCAAGAGACCCAGTACTTC; CDR3aa: CASSLDETVQETQYF
abundance: few; v_gene: TRBV28; d_gene: TRBD1; j_gene: TRBJ2-4; CDR3nt: TGTGCCAGCAGTTCTTTAGGACAGGGAAAAGAAAACATTCAGTACTTC; CDR3aa: CASSSLGQGKENIQYF
abundance: -; v_gene: TRBV5-1; d_gene: TRBD2; j_gene: TRBJ2-1; CDR3nt: TGCGCCACCAGTCCGGGGGGTTACAATGAGCAGTTCTTC; CDR3aa: CATSPGGYNEQFF